This entry lists 6 T cell receptor beta chains sequenced from one sample in a study of regulatory T cells in long-lasting Graves disease. The authors built TCR beta libraries using iRepertoire HTBI primers and Arm-PCR of CDR3 regions. MiXCR, applied by TCRdb to the multiplex PCR reads, yields one record per CDR3 protein. The table has 400,000 or so distinct CDR3 sequences, 20% to 30% seen once; the top ten hold approximately 28%. The time point is: persistent/refractory GD, antithyroid drugs over 5 years with positive TRAb. After RNA was extracted from PBMCs, the TCR library was made from it. The sequencing used peripheral blood mononuclear cells (PBMCs), collected when the disease was refractory, from a patient treated with antithyroid drugs. All receptors derive from a female donor with Graves disease.

At least ten counts were recorded for this clonotype. J is TRBJ2-7 and V is TRBV2, with D maybe TRBD2 (6 bases). The CDR3 loop spans 14 amino acids. The germline V and J ends were trimmed by 8 bases and 2 bases, with 16 bases remaining between them. The germline V gene encodes CDR1 SNHLY and CDR2 FYNNEI. The CDR3 DNA follows: TGTGCCAGCGGGTCCGTAGCGGTCCCCTACGAGCAGTACTTC. It translates to CASGSVAVPYEQYF.

This clonotype was counted a few times. The J gene is TRBJ2-3, the V gene TRBV20-1; no reliable D call. This CDR3 is 13 amino acids long. The ends were cut back, 3 bases at V and 7 bases at J, with 14 bases in the middle. The germline CDR1 and CDR2 sequences are DFQATT and SNEGSKA (reference sequence). In DNA, the CDR3 is TGCAGTGCTAGGTCTAGTGTTGGTCATACGCAGTATTTT. Translation gives CSARSSVGHTQYF.

The chain has TRBV20-1 and TRBJ1-2; TRBD1 agrees at 7 bases. V lost 5 bases to trimming and J lost 7 bases; unmatched junction nucleotides: 13. CDR3 length equals 14 residues. CDR1 and CDR2 from the germline V gene are DFQATT and SNEGSKA (reference sequence). In nucleotides, the CDR3 is TGCAGTGCTGTGACAGGGTTAGTTTTCGCTGGCTACACCTTC. Its translation: CSAVTGLVFAGYTF.

This clonotype showed up many times. The chain recombines TRBV6-1 with TRBJ1-2, with a weak D call TRBD1 (5 bases). CDR3 length: 13 residues. Trimming took off 7 bases at V and 3 bases at J, with 12 bases between the two ends. Germline lookup yields CDR1 MNHNS and CDR2 SASEGT. The CDR3 loop reads CASTPTAYYGYTF. CDR3 in DNA: TGTGCCAGCACTCCGACAGCGTACTATGGCTACACCTTC.

This clonotype was observed at least ten times. The chain is built from TRBV12-3 or TRBV12-4 and TRBJ2-7; possible D gene TRBD1, 5 bases. This CDR3 has 11 residues. Trimming took 6 bases from V and 5 from J, leaving 8 bases between them. The CDR3 reads CASSMTDEQYF. CDR3 nucleotide sequence: TGTGCCAGCAGCATGACAGACGAGCAGTACTTC.

This chain uses TRBV12-3 or TRBV12-4 with TRBJ2-5, with D unresolved. Trimming took 5 bases from V and 5 from J, leaving 12 bases between them. The CDR3 has 13 residues. Here the CDR3 reads CASSQWVGETQYF. CDR3 in DNA: TGTGCCAGCAGTCAGTGGGTGGGGGAGACCCAGTACTTC.